This entry concerns a single TCR beta chain. The antigen is unknown. Prepared libraries of TCR beta cDNA carried unique molecular identifiers. Input amounts of roughly 0.85 to 11 million T cells were used. These gave approximately 500,000 cDNA molecules, so each molecule approximated one T cell. MiXCR, applied by TCRdb to the PCR reads, yields one record per CDR3 protein. Seen here are around 440,000 distinct CDR3 sequences, over 35% observed once, and the top ten hold 9.5% to 13%. This entry comes from a study of post-analysis software for immune sequencing data. Findings and caveats of the study: TRBV5-6, TRBV5-1 and TRBV20-1 were among several TRBV segments more frequent in patients than controls. Controls' normalized Chao1 diversity significantly exceeded that of multiple sclerosis patients.

V dropped 7 bases and J dropped 8 bases, with 17 bases sitting between them. Per the germline V gene, CDR1 is DFQATT and CDR2 is SNEGSKA (reference sequence). CDR3 length equals 13 residues. The rearrangement uses TRBV20-1 and TRBJ1-4; D not certain. Sequencing was carried out using blood. The TCR comes from a girl aged 10-17 years with multiple sclerosis. The CDR3 sequence is CSVTGLRWEKLFF. The CDR3 nucleotides read TGCAGTGTCACCGGACTACGTTGGGAAAAACTGTTTTTT.